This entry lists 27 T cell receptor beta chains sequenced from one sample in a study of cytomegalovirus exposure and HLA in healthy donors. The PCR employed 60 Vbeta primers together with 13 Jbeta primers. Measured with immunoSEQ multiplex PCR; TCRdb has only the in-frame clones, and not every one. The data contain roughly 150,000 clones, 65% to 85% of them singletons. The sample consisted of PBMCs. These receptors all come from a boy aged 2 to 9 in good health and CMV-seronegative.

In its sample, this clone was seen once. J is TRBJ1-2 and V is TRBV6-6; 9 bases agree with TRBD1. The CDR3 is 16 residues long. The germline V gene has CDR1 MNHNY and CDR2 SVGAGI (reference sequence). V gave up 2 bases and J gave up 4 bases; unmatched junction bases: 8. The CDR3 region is CASSYGTGTSSYGYTF. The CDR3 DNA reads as TGTGCCAGCAGTTACGGGACAGGGACCTCCAGCTATGGCTACACCTTC.

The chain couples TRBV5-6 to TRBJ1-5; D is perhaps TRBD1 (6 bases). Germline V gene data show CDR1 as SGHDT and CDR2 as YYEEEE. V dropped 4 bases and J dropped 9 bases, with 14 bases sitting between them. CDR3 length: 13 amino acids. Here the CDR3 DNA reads TGTGCCAGCAGCCGACAGGCCTCGGGGCCCCAGCATTTT. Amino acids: CASSRQASGPQHF.

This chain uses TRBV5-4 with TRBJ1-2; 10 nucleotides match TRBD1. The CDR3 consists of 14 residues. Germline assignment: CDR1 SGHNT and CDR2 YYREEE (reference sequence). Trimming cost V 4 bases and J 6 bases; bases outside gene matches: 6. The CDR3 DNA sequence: TGTGCCAGCAGCCTGACAGGGGGCACGAATGGCTACACCTTC. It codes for CASSLTGGTNGYTF.

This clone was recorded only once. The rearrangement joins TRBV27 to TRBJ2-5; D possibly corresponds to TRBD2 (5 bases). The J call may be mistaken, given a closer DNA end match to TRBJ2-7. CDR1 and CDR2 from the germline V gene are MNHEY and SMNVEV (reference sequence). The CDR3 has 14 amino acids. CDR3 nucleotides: TGTGCCAGCAGTTTATACGGGGTAAACTACGAGCAGTACTTC. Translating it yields CASSLYGVNYEQYF.

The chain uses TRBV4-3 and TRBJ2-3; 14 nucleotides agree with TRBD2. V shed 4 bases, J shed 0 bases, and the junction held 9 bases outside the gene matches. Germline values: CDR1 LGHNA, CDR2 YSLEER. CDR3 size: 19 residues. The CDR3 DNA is TGCGCCAGCAGCCCCTCCCCGGGACTAGCGGGAGAAAGCACAGATACGCAGTATTTT. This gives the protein CASSPSPGLAGESTDTQYF.

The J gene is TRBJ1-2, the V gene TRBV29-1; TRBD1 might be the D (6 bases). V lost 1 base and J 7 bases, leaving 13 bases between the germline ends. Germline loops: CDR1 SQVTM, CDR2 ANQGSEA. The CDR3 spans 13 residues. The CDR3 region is CSVEGSGEGGYTF. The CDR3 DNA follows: TGCAGCGTTGAAGGGTCAGGGGAAGGTGGCTACACCTTC.

CDR3 protein: CASILPTGEAFF. The CDR3 nucleotides read TGTGCCAGCATCTTACCGACAGGGGAAGCTTTCTTT. The rearrangement joins TRBV28 to TRBJ1-1; 7 positions match TRBD1. The germline gives CDR1 MDHEN, CDR2 SYDVKM. The CDR3 has 12 amino acids. V lost 7 bases and J lost 8; bases outside the gene matches: 7. The full variable domain, completed using reference TRBV28 and TRBJ1-1, is DVKVTQSSRYLVKRTGEKVFLECVQDMDHENMFWYRQDPGLGLRLIYFSYDVKMKEKGDIPEGYSVSREKKERFSLILESASTNQTSMYLCASILPTGEAFFGQGTRLTVV.

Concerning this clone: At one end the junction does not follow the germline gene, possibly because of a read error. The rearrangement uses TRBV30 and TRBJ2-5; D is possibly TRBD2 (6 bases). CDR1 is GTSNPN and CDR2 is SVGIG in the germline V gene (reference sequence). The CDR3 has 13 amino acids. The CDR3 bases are TGTGCCTGGACTGGGGGGTTACAAGGGACCCAGTACTTC. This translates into CAWTGGLQGTQYF.

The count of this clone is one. The CDR3 is CSIKRDSNTGELFF. Here the CDR3 DNA reads TGCAGCATTAAACGGGACTCCAACACCGGGGAGCTGTTTTTT. The chain has TRBV29-1 and TRBJ2-2, with a possible D match to TRBD2 (6 bases). This CDR3 has 14 amino acids. Trimming cost V 8 bases and J 2 bases, with 15 bases left between them. Germline values: CDR1 SQVTM, CDR2 ANQGSEA.

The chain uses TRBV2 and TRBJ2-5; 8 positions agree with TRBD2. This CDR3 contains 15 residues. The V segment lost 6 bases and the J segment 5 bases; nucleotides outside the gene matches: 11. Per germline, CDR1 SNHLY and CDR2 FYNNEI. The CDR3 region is CASRAGDQREETQYF. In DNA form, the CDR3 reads TGTGCCAGCAGAGCGGGGGACCAGAGAGAGGAGACCCAGTACTTC.

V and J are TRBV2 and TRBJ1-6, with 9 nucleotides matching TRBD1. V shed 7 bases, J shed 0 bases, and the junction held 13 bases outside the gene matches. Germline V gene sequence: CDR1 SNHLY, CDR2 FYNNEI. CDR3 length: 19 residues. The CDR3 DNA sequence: TGTGCCAGCACGGGACAGGGTTTGGTACCAAGCTCCTATAATTCACCCCTCCACTTT. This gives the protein CASTGQGLVPSSYNSPLHF.

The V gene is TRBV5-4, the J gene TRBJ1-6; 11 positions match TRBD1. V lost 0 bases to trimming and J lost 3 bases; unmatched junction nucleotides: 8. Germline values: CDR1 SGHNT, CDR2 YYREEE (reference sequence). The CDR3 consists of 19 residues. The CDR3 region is CASSLGRLDRGLYNSPLHF. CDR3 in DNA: TGTGCCAGCAGCTTGGGAAGATTGGACAGGGGGCTCTATAATTCACCCCTCCACTTT.

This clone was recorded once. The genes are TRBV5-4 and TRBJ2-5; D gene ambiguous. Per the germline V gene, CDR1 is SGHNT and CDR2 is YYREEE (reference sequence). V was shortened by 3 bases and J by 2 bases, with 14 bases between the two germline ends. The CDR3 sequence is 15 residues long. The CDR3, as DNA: TGTGCCAGCAGCTACCGTCTAGGTAGTCAAGAGACCCAGTACTTC. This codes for CASSYRLGSQETQYF.

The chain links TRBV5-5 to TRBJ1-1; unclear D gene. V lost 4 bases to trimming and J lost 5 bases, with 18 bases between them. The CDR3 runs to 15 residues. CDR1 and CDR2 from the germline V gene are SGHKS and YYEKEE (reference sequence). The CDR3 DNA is TGTGCCAGCAGCAGGGAGGTGGCGGGGAGGACTGAAGCTTTCTTT. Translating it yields CASSREVAGRTEAFF.

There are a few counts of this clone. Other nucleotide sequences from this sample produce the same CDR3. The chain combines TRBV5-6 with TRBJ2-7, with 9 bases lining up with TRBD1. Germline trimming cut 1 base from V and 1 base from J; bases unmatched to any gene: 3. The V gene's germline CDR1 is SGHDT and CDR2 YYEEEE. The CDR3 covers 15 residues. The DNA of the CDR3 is TGTGCCAGCAGCTTGCCGGGACAGGGTTCCTACGAGCAGTACTTC. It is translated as CASSLPGQGSYEQYF. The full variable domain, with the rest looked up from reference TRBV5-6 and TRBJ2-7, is DAGVTQSPTHLIKTRGQQVTLRCSPKSGHDTVSWYQQALGQGPQFIFQYYEEEERQRGNFPDRFSGHQFPNYSSELNVNALLLGDSALYLCASSLPGQGSYEQYFGPGTRLTVT.

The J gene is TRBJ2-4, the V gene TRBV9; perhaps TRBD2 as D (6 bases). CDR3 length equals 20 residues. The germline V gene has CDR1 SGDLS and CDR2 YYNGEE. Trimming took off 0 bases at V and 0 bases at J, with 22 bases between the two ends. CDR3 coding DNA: TGTGCCAGCAGCGTAGAAGCGGCAGGCGGGGTCCTAGAAGCCAAAAACATTCAGTACTTC. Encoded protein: CASSVEAAGGVLEAKNIQYF.

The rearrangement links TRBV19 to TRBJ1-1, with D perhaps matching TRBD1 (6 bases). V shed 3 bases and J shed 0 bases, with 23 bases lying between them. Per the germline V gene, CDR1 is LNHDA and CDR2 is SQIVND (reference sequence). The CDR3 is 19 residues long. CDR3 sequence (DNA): TGTGCCAGTAGTATCCCCCGGATCCAAGGGGGTTTAATGAACACTGAAGCTTTCTTT. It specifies CASSIPRIQGGLMNTEAFF.

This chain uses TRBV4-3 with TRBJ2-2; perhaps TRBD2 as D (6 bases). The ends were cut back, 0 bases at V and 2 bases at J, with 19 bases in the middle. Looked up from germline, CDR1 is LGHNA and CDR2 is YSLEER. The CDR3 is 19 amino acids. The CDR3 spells CASSQDWVMRRGNTGELFF. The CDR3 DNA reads TGCGCCAGCAGCCAAGATTGGGTGATGCGGCGGGGAAACACCGGGGAGCTGTTTTTT.

CDR3 in DNA: TGTGCCAGCAGTCCGGCGGGGCGCGGCTATGGCTACACCTTC. Protein: CASSPAGRGYGYTF. This chain links TRBV27 with TRBJ1-2; TRBD1 might be the D (5 bases). CDR1 and CDR2 from the germline V gene are MNHEY and SMNVEV (reference sequence). There are 14 residues in the CDR3. Between the trimmed V and J ends, which lost 5 bases and 4 bases, there was a span of 14 bases.

CDR3 bases: TGTGCCAGCAGCTTAGGAGGACAGGGGCGGTCTGGAAACACCATATATTTT. As protein: CASSLGGQGRSGNTIYF. This rearrangement joins TRBV7-2 to TRBJ1-3; 9 nucleotides align to TRBD1. V gave up 1 base and J gave up 1 base; unmatched junction bases: 5. Germline V lookup: CDR1 SGHTA, CDR2 FQGNSA. This CDR3 is 17 amino acids long.

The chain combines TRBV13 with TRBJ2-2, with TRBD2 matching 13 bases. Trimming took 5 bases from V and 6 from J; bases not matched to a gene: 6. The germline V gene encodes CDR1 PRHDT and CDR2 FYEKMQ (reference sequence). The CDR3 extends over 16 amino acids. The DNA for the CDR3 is TGTGCCAGCAGCCCCGGACTAGCGGGAGCCCCCGGGGAGCTGTTTTTT. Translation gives CASSPGLAGAPGELFF.

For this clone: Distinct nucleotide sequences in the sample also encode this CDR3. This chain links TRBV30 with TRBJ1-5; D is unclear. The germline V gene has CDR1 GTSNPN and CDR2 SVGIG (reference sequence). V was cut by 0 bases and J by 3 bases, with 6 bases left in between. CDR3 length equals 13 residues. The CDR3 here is CAWSVQSNQPQHF. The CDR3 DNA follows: TGTGCCTGGAGTGTTCAGTCCAATCAGCCCCAGCATTTT.

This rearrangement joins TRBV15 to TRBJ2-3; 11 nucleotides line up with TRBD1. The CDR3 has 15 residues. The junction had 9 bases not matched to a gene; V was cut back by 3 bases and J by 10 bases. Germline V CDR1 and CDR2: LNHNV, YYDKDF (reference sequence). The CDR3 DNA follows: TGTGCCACCAGCAGGGCCGGGACAGGGGGAATACCGCAGTATTTT. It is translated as CATSRAGTGGIPQYF. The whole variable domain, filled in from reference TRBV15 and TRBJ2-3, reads DAMVIQNPRYQVTQFGKPVTLSCSQTLNHNVMYWYQQKSSQAPKLLFHYYDKDFNNEADTPDNFQSRRPNTSFCFLDIRSPGLGDTAMYLCATSRAGTGGIPQYFGPGTRLTVL.

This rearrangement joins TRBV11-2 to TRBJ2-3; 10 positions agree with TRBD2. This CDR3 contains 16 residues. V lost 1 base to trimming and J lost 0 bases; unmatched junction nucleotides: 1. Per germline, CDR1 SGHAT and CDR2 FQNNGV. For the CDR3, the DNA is TGTGCCAGCAGCTTAGGACTAGCGGGCAGCACAGATACGCAGTATTTT. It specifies CASSLGLAGSTDTQYF.

The CDR3 loop is CASSSRGSDYGYTF. DNA for the CDR3: TGTGCCAGTAGTAGCAGGGGTTCGGACTATGGCTACACCTTC. This chain joins TRBV19 and TRBJ1-2; D perhaps matches TRBD1 (6 bases). The germline V gene encodes CDR1 LNHDA and CDR2 SQIVND (reference sequence). Between the trimmed V and J ends, which lost 4 bases and 3 bases, there was a span of 12 bases. This CDR3 region has 14 residues.

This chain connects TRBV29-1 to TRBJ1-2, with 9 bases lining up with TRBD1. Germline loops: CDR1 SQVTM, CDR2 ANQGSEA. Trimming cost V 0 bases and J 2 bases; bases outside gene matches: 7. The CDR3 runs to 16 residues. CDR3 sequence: CSVEEGLGQGNYGYTF. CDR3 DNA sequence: TGCAGCGTTGAAGAAGGATTAGGACAGGGGAACTATGGCTACACCTTC.

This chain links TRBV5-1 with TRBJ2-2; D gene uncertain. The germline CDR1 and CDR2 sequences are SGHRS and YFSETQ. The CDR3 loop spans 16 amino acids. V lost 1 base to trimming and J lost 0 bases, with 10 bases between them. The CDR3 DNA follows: TGCGCCAGCAGCTTGCCTAACGCGCCGAACACCGGGGAGCTGTTTTTT. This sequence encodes CASSLPNAPNTGELFF.